The following is a T cell receptor (beta chain) sequence with its context. The antigen is not known. The CDR3 runs to 16 residues. Germline V gene data show CDR1 as SGHKS and CDR2 as YYEKEE (reference sequence). Trimming at V came to 0 bases and at J to 5 bases, leaving 9 bases not matched to a gene. The sample originates from a study of cytomegalovirus exposure and HLA in healthy donors. Study information: In an early release, HLA-typed donors contributed 75 million to 85 million unique TCR sequences.

The PCR had 60 Vbeta and 13 Jbeta primers. Authors' analysis steps: Later work found 80 million to 85 million unique TCR beta chains, with 9 million to 13 million shared. The protocol was immunoSEQ multiplex PCR, while the TCRdb copy is restricted to in-frame clones and leaves out a portion. That table furnishes V, J and clone size, whereas the DNA furnished D and trimming. This sample has more than 85,000 clones, with 63% found just once. Overall study results and limits: An Asian-associated ancestry cluster reportedly showed fewer N-insertions than the roughly 700-donor mean in a later analysis.

There were likely unrecorded immune exposures, though donors were nominally healthy when sampled. This TCR was recovered from a human donor in good health. V is TRBV5-5 and J is TRBJ1-1; TRBD1 aligns across 8 bases. The sample consisted of PBMCs. The CDR3 is CASSLEARGRETEAFF. CDR3 DNA: TGTGCCAGCAGCTTGGAGGCCAGGGGGCGGGAGACTGAAGCTTTCTTT. Complete variable domain (other parts from reference TRBV5-5 and TRBJ1-1): DAGVTQSPTHLIKTRGQQVTLRCSPISGHKSVSWYQQVLGQGPQFIFQYYEKEERGRGNFPDRFSARQFPNYSSELNVNALLLGDSALYLCASSLEARGRETEAFFGQGTRLTVV.